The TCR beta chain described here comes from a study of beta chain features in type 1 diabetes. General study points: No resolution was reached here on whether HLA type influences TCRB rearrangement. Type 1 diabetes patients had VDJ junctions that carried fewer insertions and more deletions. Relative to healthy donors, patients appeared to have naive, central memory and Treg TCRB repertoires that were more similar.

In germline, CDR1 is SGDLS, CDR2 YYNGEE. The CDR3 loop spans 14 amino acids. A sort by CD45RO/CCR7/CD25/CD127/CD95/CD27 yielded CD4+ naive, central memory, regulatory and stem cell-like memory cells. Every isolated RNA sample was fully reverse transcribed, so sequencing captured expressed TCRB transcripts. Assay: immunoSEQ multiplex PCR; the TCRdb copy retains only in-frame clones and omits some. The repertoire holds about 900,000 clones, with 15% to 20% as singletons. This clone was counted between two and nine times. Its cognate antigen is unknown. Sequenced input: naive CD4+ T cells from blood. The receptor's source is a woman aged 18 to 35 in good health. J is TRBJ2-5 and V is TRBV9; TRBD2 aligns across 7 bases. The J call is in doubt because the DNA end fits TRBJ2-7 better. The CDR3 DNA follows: TGTGCCAGCAGCGGTAGCGGGCACCCCTACGAGCAGTACTTC. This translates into CASSGSGHPYEQYF.